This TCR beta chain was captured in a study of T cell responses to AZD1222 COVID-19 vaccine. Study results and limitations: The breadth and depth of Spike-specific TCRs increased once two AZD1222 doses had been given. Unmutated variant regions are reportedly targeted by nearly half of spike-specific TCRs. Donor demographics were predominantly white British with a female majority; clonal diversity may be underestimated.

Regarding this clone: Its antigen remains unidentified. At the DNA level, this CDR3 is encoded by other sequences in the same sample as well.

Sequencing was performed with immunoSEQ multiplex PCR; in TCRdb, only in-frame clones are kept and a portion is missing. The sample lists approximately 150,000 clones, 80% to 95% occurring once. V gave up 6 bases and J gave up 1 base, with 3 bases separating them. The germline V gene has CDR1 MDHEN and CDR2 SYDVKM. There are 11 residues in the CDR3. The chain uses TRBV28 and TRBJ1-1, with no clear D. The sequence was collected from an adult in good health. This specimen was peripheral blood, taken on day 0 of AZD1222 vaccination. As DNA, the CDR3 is TGTGCCAGCAGCCCGAACACTGAAGCTTTCTTT. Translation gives CASSPNTEAFF.